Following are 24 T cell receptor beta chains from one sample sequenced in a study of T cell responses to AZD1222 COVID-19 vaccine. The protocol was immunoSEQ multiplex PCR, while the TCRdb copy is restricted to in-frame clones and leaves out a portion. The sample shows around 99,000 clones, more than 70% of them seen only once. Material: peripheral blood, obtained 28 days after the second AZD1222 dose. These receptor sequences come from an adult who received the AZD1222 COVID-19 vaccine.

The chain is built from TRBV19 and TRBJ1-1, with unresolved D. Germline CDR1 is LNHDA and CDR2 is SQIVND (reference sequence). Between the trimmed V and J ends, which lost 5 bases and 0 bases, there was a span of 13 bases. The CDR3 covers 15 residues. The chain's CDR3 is CASSGGFRLNTEAFF. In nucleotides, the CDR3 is TGTGCCAGTAGTGGCGGATTTAGACTGAACACTGAAGCTTTCTTT.

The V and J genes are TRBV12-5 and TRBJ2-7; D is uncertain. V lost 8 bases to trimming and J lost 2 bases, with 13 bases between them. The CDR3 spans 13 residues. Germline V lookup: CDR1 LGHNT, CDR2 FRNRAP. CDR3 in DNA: TGTGCTAGTTCTGGGGTTACAACCTACGAGCAGTACTTC. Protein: CASSGVTTYEQYF.

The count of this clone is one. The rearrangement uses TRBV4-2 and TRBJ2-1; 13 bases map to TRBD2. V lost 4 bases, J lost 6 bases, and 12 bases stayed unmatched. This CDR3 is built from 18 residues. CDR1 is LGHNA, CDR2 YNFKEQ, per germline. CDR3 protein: CASSRHNTGLAGVNEQFF. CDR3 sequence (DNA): TGTGCCAGCAGCCGCCACAATACCGGACTAGCGGGGGTCAATGAGCAGTTCTTC.

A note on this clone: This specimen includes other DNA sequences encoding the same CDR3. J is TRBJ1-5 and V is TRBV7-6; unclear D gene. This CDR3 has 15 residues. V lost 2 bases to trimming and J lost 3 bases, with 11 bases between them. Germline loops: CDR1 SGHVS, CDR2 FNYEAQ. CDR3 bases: TGTGCCAGCAGCTTACAATCGGGATTCAATCAGCCCCAGCATTTT. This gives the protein CASSLQSGFNQPQHF. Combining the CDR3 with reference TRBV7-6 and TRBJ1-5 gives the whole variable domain GAGVSQSPRYKVTKRGQDVALRCDPISGHVSLYWYRQALGQGPEFLTYFNYEAQQDKSGLPNDRFSAERPEGSISTLTIQRTEQRDSAMYRCASSLQSGFNQPQHFGDGTRLSIL.

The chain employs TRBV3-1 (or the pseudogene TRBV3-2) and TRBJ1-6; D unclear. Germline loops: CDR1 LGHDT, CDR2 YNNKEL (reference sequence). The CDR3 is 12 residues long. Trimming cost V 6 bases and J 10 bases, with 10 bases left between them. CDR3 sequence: CASSLLSSPLHF. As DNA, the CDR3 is TGTGCCAGCAGTCTGCTGAGCTCACCCCTCCACTTT.

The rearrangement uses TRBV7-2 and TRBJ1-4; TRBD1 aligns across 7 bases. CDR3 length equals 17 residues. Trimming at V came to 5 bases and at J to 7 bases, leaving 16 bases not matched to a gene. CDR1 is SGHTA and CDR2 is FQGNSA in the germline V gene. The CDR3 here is CASSLRVLTGEGEKLFF. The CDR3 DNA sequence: TGTGCCAGCAGCCTGAGGGTCTTAACAGGGGAGGGTGAAAAACTGTTTTTT.

The CDR3, as DNA: TGTGCCAGTTCCCTGGTTTACAATGAGCAGTTCTTC. Protein: CASSLVYNEQFF. This rearrangement joins TRBV6-5 to TRBJ2-1; D remains unclear. V dropped 9 bases and J dropped 4 bases, with 10 bases sitting between them. This CDR3 comprises 12 residues. CDR1 and CDR2 from the germline V gene are MNHEY and SVGAGI.

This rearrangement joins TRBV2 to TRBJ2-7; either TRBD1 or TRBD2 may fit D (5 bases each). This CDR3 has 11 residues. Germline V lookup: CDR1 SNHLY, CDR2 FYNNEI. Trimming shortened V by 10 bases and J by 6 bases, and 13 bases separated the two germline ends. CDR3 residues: CATRAGFEQYF. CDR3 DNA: TGTGCCACCAGGGCGGGTTTCGAGCAGTACTTC.

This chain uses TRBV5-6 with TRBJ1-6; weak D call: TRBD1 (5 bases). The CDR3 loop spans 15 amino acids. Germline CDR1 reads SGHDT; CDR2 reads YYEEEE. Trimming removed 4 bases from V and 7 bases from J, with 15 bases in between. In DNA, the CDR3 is TGTGCCAGCAGCACCTTTCAGGGAAGGAATTCACCCCTCCACTTT. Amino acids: CASSTFQGRNSPLHF.

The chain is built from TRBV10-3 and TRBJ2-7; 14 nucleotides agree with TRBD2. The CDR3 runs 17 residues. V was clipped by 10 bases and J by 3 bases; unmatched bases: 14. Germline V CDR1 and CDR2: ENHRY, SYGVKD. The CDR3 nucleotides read TGTGCCACACGGGCCGGGACTAGCGGGAGTTATATCTACGAGCAGTACTTC. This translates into CATRAGTSGSYIYEQYF.

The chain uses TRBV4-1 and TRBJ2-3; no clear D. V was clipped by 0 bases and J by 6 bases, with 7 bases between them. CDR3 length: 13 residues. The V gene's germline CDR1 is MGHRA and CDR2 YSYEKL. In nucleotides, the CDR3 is TGCGCCAGCAGCCAAGACGACGGGGATACGCAGTATTTT. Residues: CASSQDDGDTQYF.

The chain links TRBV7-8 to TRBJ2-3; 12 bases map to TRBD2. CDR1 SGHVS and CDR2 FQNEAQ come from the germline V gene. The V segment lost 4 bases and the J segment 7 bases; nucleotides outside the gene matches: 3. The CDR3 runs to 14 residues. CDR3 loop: CASSWTSGMYTQYF. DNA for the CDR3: TGTGCCAGCAGCTGGACTAGCGGGATGTATACGCAGTATTTT.

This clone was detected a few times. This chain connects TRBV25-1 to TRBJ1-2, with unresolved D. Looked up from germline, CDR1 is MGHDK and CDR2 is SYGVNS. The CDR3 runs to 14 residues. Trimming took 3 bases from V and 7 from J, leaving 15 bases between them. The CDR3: CASSERTTRSGYTF. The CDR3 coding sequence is TGTGCCAGCAGTGAGAGAACTACCAGGAGTGGCTACACCTTC.

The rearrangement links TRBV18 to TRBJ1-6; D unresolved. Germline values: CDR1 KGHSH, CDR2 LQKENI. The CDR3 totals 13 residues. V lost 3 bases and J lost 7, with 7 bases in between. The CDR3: CASSPNENSPLHF. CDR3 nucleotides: TGTGCCAGCTCACCGAATGAGAATTCACCCCTCCACTTT.

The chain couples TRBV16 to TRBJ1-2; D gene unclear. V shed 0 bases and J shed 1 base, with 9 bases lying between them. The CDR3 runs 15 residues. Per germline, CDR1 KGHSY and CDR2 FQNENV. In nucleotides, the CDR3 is TGTGCCAGCAGCCAATCGCCCGACATTAACTATGGCTACACCTTC. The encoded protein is CASSQSPDINYGYTF.

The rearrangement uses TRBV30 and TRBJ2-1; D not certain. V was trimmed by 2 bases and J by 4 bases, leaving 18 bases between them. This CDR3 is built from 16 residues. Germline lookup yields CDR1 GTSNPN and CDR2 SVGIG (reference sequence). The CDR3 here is CAWSFVVGARYNEQFF. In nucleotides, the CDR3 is TGTGCCTGGAGTTTCGTGGTTGGCGCCCGTTACAATGAGCAGTTCTTC.

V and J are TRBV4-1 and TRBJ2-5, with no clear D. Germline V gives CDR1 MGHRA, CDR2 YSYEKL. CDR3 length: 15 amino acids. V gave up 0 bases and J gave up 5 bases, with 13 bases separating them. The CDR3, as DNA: TGCGCCAGCAGCCAAGAAGGGCTATCAGCCGAGACCCAGTACTTC. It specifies CASSQEGLSAETQYF.

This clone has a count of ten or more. The CDR3 sequence is CASSRGQGATSEAFF. The CDR3 DNA sequence: TGTGCCAGCAGCAGGGGACAGGGGGCAACTTCTGAAGCTTTCTTT. The chain joins TRBV7-6 to TRBJ1-1, with 12 bases lining up with TRBD1. CDR1 is SGHVS, CDR2 FNYEAQ, per germline. The trim removed 5 bases at V and 6 bases at J, leaving 7 bases unmatched. This CDR3 is built from 15 residues.

The CDR3 reads CASSQERDYNEQFF. The CDR3 DNA is TGCGCCAGCAGCCAAGAAAGGGACTACAATGAGCAGTTCTTC. This rearrangement joins TRBV4-1 to TRBJ2-1, with D hard to call. The CDR3 loop spans 14 amino acids. Germline CDR1 and CDR2: MGHRA and YSYEKL. Trimming pared 0 bases from V and 3 bases from J, leaving 6 bases between.

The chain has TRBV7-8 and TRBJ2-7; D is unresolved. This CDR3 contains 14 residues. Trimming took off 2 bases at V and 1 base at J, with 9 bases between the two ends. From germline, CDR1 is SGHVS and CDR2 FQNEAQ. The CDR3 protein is CASSLFGPSYEQYF. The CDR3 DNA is TGTGCCAGCAGCTTATTCGGTCCTTCCTACGAGCAGTACTTC.

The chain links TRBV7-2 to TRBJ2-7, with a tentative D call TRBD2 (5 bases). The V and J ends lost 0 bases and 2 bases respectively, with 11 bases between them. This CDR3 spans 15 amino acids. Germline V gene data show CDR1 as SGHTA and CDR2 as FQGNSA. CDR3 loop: CASSLADSGTYEQYF. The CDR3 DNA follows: TGTGCCAGCAGCTTAGCGGACTCCGGGACCTACGAGCAGTACTTC.

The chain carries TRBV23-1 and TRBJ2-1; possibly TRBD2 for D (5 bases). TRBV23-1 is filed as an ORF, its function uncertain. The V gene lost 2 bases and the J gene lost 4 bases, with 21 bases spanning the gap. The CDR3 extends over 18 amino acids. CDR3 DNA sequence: TGCGCCAGCAGTCAACGACCTGGACTCCTTCAAATGTACAATGAGCAGTTCTTC. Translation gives CASSQRPGLLQMYNEQFF.

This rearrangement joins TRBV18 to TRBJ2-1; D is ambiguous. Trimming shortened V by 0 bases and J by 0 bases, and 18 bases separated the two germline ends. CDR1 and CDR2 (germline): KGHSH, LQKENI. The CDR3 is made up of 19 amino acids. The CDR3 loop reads CASSPPSTYGWASYNEQFF. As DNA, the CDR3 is TGTGCCAGCTCACCACCGTCGACCTACGGCTGGGCCTCCTACAATGAGCAGTTCTTC.

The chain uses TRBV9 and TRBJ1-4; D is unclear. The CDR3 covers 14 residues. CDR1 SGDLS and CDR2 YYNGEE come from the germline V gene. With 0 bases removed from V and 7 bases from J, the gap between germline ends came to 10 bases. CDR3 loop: CASSVGQGFEKLFF. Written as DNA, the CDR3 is TGTGCCAGCAGCGTAGGGCAAGGGTTTGAAAAACTGTTTTTT.